These T cell receptor beta chains were read from a single sample in a study of blood T cell repertoires in COVID-19. TCRdb's copy holds only in-frame clones and misses some; the assay was immunoSEQ multiplex PCR. This table holds about 250,000 clones, roughly 80% found once. The sample consisted of peripheral blood. The receptors stem from an older man with acute or convalescent COVID-19. Each CDR3 is given with its conserved first and last residue. Each record gives: D gene, clone size, V gene, J gene, CDR3 DNA, CDR3 protein. A D gene is named only where the DNA matches it firmly. Not all rows give a size; the values are once, few, many and, for expanded clones, a class.

D gene: .; clone size: .; V gene: TRBV28; J gene: TRBJ2-1; CDR3 DNA: TGTGCCAGCAGTGCCCGGGACAGGCGGAGGGGGGGGATACTGAGTGGTGAGCAGTTCTTC; CDR3 protein: CASSARDRRRGGILSGEQFF
D gene: TRBD2; clone size: .; V gene: TRBV6-2/TRBV6-3; J gene: TRBJ2-1; CDR3 DNA: TGTGCCAGCAGCTCACCCTCCGGGACTAGCGGGAATGAGCAGTTCTTC; CDR3 protein: CASSSPSGTSGNEQFF
D gene: TRBD1; clone size: .; V gene: TRBV2; J gene: TRBJ1-2; CDR3 DNA: TGTGCCAGCGCCGTTCTCCGGGACAGCCTGTATGGCTACACCTTC; CDR3 protein: CASAVLRDSLYGYTF
D gene: TRBD1; clone size: .; V gene: TRBV6-5; J gene: TRBJ2-2; CDR3 DNA: TGTGCCAGCAGTTTAGCAGGGGGCAAAGACACCGGGGAGCTGTTTTTT; CDR3 protein: CASSLAGGKDTGELFF
D gene: .; clone size: .; V gene: TRBV27; J gene: TRBJ2-1; CDR3 DNA: TGTGCCAGCAGTCGTAGCGGCTCACGCAATGAGCAGTTCTTC; CDR3 protein: CASSRSGSRNEQFF
D gene: TRBD1; clone size: once; V gene: TRBV5-1; J gene: TRBJ1-1; CDR3 DNA: TGCGCCAGCAGCCTCCAAGACAGGGGGCTCACTGAAGCTTTCTTT; CDR3 protein: CASSLQDRGLTEAFF
D gene: .; clone size: .; V gene: TRBV6-5; J gene: TRBJ1-1; CDR3 DNA: TGTGCCAGCAGTTACTCGGGGGGTCCCGGCACTGAAGCTTTCTTT; CDR3 protein: CASSYSGGPGTEAFF
D gene: TRBD1; clone size: .; V gene: TRBV28; J gene: TRBJ2-3; CDR3 DNA: TGTGCCAGCAGTATGAGAGGGGGCAGAGATACGCAGTATTTT; CDR3 protein: CASSMRGGRDTQYF
D gene: TRBD1; clone size: .; V gene: TRBV18; J gene: TRBJ1-3; CDR3 DNA: TGTGCCAGCTCACCAACGGGACAGGAAAACACCATATATTTT; CDR3 protein: CASSPTGQENTIYF
D gene: TRBD2; clone size: once; V gene: TRBV4-1; J gene: TRBJ2-5; CDR3 DNA: TGCGCCAGCAGCCAAGGGATAACTAGCGGGGGGCAGAGGACCCAGTACTTC; CDR3 protein: CASSQGITSGGQRTQYF
D gene: .; clone size: .; V gene: TRBV5-4; J gene: TRBJ1-1; CDR3 DNA: TGTGCCAGCTCCCGGGACGGGGGGACTGGCAGTGAAGCTTTCTTT; CDR3 protein: CASSRDGGTGSEAFF
D gene: .; clone size: .; V gene: TRBV7-9; J gene: TRBJ2-5; CDR3 DNA: TGTGCCAGCAGCTTAGGGGCAGGAGGGGAGACCCAGTACTTC; CDR3 protein: CASSLGAGGETQYF
D gene: .; clone size: .; V gene: TRBV6-1; J gene: TRBJ2-3; CDR3 DNA: TGTGCCAGCAGTGAAGGACTGGGAAGGGGTACGCAGTATTTT; CDR3 protein: CASSEGLGRGTQYF
D gene: .; clone size: .; V gene: TRBV5-1; J gene: TRBJ1-4; CDR3 DNA: TGCGCCAGCAGCCCGGGGACTGCTAGTGAAAAACTGTTTTTT; CDR3 protein: CASSPGTASEKLFF
D gene: TRBD1; clone size: .; V gene: TRBV7-9; J gene: TRBJ1-2; CDR3 DNA: TGTGCCAGCAGCCTCGGGACAGGGAGGAAAATGGGCTACACCTTC; CDR3 protein: CASSLGTGRKMGYTF
D gene: .; clone size: .; V gene: TRBV4-1; J gene: TRBJ1-2; CDR3 DNA: TGCGCCAGCAGCCAAGAGGGTCAGGCTTCCCCTAACTATGGCTACACCTTC; CDR3 protein: CASSQEGQASPNYGYTF
D gene: TRBD2; clone size: .; V gene: TRBV7-9; J gene: TRBJ2-3; CDR3 DNA: TGTGCCAGCAGCCGACAGCGGGAGACAGATACGCAGTATTTT; CDR3 protein: CASSRQRETDTQYF
D gene: .; clone size: .; V gene: TRBV30; J gene: TRBJ1-2; CDR3 DNA: TGTGCCTGGAGTAGGCAGGGCTATGGCTACACCTTC; CDR3 protein: CAWSRQGYGYTF